One and the same sample provided the 12 T cell receptor beta chains below, sequenced in a study of neurological immune-mediated disorders. MiXCR was run by TCRdb on the 5' RACE reads, yielding one entry per CDR3 protein. This table has some 79,000 distinct CDR3 sequences, approximately 14% appearing once. Sequenced input: PBMCs. All receptors derive from a woman in her 50s in good health.

This clonotype was counted many times. The chain couples TRBV29-1 to TRBJ2-7; 7 nucleotides line up with TRBD1. Germline loops: CDR1 SQVTM, CDR2 ANQGSEA. The junction had 15 bases not matched to a gene; V was cut back by 7 bases and J by 6 bases. There are 14 residues in the CDR3. The CDR3 region has the DNA TGCAGCGCCCGCCTCCTGACAGGGTCCGGCGAGCAGTACTTC. Its translation: CSARLLTGSGEQYF.

As regards this clonotype: A read error may account for a junction end that differs from germline. The chain joins TRBV20-1 to TRBJ2-5; the D gene is possibly TRBD1 (7 bases). Germline lookup yields CDR1 DFQATT and CDR2 SNEGSKA (reference sequence). This CDR3 is 14 amino acids long. CDR3 sequence reads: CSARDYRGRETQHF. The CDR3 bases are TGCAGTGCTAGAGACTACAGGGGTCGGGAGACCCAGCACTTC.

This clonotype was recorded at least ten times. The chain's CDR3 is CSAREAQGNQPQHF. In nucleotides, the CDR3 is TGCAGTGCTAGAGAAGCCCAAGGAAATCAGCCCCAGCATTTT. The V call is TRBV20-1, the J call TRBJ1-5; no definite D call. The CDR3 extends over 14 amino acids. V was clipped by 0 bases and J by 4 bases, with 10 bases between them. From germline, CDR1 is DFQATT and CDR2 SNEGSKA (reference sequence).

This clonotype has a handful of counts. The chain has TRBV7-2 and TRBJ2-3; D might be TRBD2 (6 bases). CDR1 and CDR2 (germline): SGHTA, FQGNSA. V was clipped by 4 bases and J by 2 bases, with 16 bases between them. The CDR3 loop spans 16 amino acids. Here the CDR3 DNA reads TGTGCCAGCAGCTCTCTGGCGGGGAGACCCACAGATACGCAGTATTTT. This gives the protein CASSSLAGRPTDTQYF.

This clonotype was seen many times. The chain combines TRBV7-6 with TRBJ2-1, with TRBD2 matching over 10 bases. The CDR3 has 15 residues. CDR1 is SGHVS, CDR2 FNYEAQ, per germline. Trimming removed 8 bases from V and 6 bases from J; junction bases left unmatched: 10. CDR3 in DNA: TGTGCCAGCCGCTCCCTAGCGGGGGTACCCAATGAGCAGTTCTTC. This gives the protein CASRSLAGVPNEQFF.

This clonotype was found many times. This chain links TRBV5-1 with TRBJ2-1, with no clear D. Germline lookup yields CDR1 SGHRS and CDR2 YFSETQ. V shed 0 bases and J shed 4 bases, with 20 bases lying between them. The CDR3 loop spans 18 amino acids. This CDR3 is CASSLGSHSARQYNEQFF. In DNA, the CDR3 is TGCGCCAGCAGCTTGGGCTCTCATTCAGCGCGTCAGTACAATGAGCAGTTCTTC.

This clonotype came up many times. The chain joins TRBV29-1 to TRBJ2-3, with 10 bases identical to TRBD2. CDR3 size: 15 residues. Germline values: CDR1 SQVTM, CDR2 ANQGSEA. J gave up 4 bases and V 4 bases, and 8 bases lay outside the gene matches. This CDR3 reads CSVASSSGSADTQYF. CDR3 DNA sequence: TGCAGCGTTGCTTCCTCTAGCGGGAGTGCAGATACGCAGTATTTT.

This clonotype was counted many times. This rearrangement joins TRBV29-1 to TRBJ1-5; perhaps TRBD1 as D (5 bases). Germline CDR1 and CDR2: SQVTM and ANQGSEA. Trimming stripped 2 bases from V and 7 bases from J, with 12 bases between. This CDR3 has 13 residues. CDR3 nucleotide sequence: TGCAGCGTTGAACCCGGACAAGGGCAGCCCCAGCATTTT. Protein: CSVEPGQGQPQHF.

This clonotype was found many times. V usage is TRBV28 and J usage is TRBJ2-1; TRBD1 matches 12 bases. The germline gives CDR1 MDHEN, CDR2 SYDVKM. Unmatched junction bases numbered 4, after V lost 6 bases and J lost 7 bases. The CDR3 contains 14 residues. The CDR3, as DNA: TGTGCCAGCAGGGGGACAGGGGGCTGGAATGAGCAGTTCTTC. The encoded protein is CASRGTGGWNEQFF.

About this clonotype itself: A junction end diverges from the germline sequence, so it may reflect a read error. J is TRBJ2-7 and V is TRBV7-9; D might be TRBD2 (6 bases). The CDR3 has 12 amino acids. CDR1 and CDR2 (germline): SEHNR, FQNEAQ (reference sequence). The CDR3 coding sequence is TGTGCCCTTAGTAGCGGATCCTACGTGCAGTACTTC. Translation gives CALSSGSYVQYF.

Ten or more counts support this clonotype. The chain combines TRBV5-1 with TRBJ2-1; possible D gene TRBD2, 5 bases. The CDR3 totals 14 residues. Between the trimmed V and J ends, which lost 5 bases and 3 bases, there was a span of 12 bases. Germline loops: CDR1 SGHRS, CDR2 YFSETQ. This chain's CDR3 is CASSRGSDYNEQFF. CDR3 coding DNA: TGCGCCAGCAGTCGAGGGTCCGACTACAATGAGCAGTTCTTC.

This clonotype was seen repeatedly, ten times or more. The chain carries TRBV5-1 and TRBJ1-4; 9 bases line up with TRBD1. CDR1 is SGHRS and CDR2 is YFSETQ in the germline V gene. This CDR3 is built from 17 residues. J lost 10 bases, V lost 3 bases, and 16 bases had no gene match. In nucleotides, the CDR3 is TGCGCCAGCAGCTACACAGCCCAACAGGGGGCGATTGGAAAACTGTTTTTT. Protein product: CASSYTAQQGAIGKLFF.